This record covers a single T cell receptor (beta chain). Its target is unknown. These data belong to a study of CXCR3-negative and CXCR3-positive naive CD8 T cells. Whole-study results and caveats: Once cells were cryopreserved, CXCR3 expression went down partly, and most assays used fresh PBMCs. Sequencing showed both naive subsets with comparably high diversity, and memory CD8+ cells much lower. The TRB CDR3s that CXCR3-positive naive cells carried were more hydrophobic than those of CXCR3-negative naive cells.

Each CD8+ T cell subset was flow-sorted in triplicate. Every sort contained 270,000 or so cells. In germline, CDR1 is SEHNR, CDR2 FQNEAQ (reference sequence). The CDR3 runs 13 residues. The libraries of TRB cDNA were constructed through 5' RACE using UMI labels. TCRdb processed the 5' RACE reads again and assigns one entry to each CDR3 protein, with no DNA. Here the sample table reports over 150,000 distinct CDR3 sequences. The sample consisted of naive CXCR3+ CD8+ T cells from blood. Sample subset: CD45RO-CCR7+CD27+CD95- naive CD8+ T cells expressing CXCR3 (TNR3+). This receptor was taken from a human donor in good health. Some clones in this sample may be carry-over from other donors' samples. The gene calls are TRBV7-9 and TRBJ1-3. CDR3 sequence: CASRPEESITIYF.